Sequencing of this T cell receptor beta chain was carried out in a study of neurological immune-mediated disorders. Libraries used 2 million unsorted PBMCs kept frozen in RNAlater. Trimming took 4 bases from V and 1 from J, leaving 12 bases between them. The CDR3 length is 16 residues. Germline CDR1 KGHDR, CDR2 SFDVKD. The cDNA was synthesized by means of template-switch 5'RACE, which was carried out with 10-nucleotide random UMIs. One entry per CDR3 protein results from TCRdb running MiXCR on the 5' RACE reads. The repertoire holds some 70,000 distinct CDR3 sequences, with 3% to 4% as singletons. This clonotype was counted at least ten times. Its antigen is currently unknown. General observations from the study: Private repertoires in all groups were suggested by the absence of shared CDR3 amino acid sequences among expanded clones across subjects. When the repertoires were grouped phylogenetically, those of 18 of the 34 multiple sclerosis patients came together in a single cluster of related CDR3 sequences, which points to a possible repertoire-level signature.

This sequence originates from a man aged 40-55 years with multiple sclerosis. Sequencing was performed on PBMCs. V and J are TRBV24-1 and TRBJ2-2, with D possibly being TRBD1 (6 bases). For the CDR3, the DNA is TGTGCCACCAGTGACCGGGGACACCTGAACACCGGGGAGCTGTTTTTT. Amino acid sequence: CATSDRGHLNTGELFF.